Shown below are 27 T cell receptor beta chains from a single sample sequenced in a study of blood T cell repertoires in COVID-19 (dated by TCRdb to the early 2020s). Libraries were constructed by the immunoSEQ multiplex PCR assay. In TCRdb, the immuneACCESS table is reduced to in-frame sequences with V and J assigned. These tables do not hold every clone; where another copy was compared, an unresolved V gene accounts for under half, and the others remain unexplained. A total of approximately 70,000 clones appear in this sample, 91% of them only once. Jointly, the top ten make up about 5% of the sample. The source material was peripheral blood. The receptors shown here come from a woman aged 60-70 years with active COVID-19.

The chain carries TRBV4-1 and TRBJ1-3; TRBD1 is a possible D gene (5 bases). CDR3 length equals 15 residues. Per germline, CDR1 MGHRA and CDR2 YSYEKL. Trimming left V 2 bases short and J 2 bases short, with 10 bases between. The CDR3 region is CASSQRGGAGNTIYF. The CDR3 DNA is TGCGCCAGCAGCCAAAGGGGAGGGGCTGGAAACACCATATATTTT.

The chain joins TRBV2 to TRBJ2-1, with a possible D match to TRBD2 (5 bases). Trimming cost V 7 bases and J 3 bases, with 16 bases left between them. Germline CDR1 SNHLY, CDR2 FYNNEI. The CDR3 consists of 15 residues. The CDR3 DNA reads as TGTGCCAGCAAAGGAGGCGAGACTATCTACAATGAGCAGTTCTTC. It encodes CASKGGETIYNEQFF.

CDR3 protein: CASSLTGSGHLNTGELFF. The CDR3 DNA is TGTGCCAGCAGCCTAACTGGATCTGGACACCTAAACACCGGGGAGCTGTTTTTT. This chain links TRBV3-1 (or the pseudogene TRBV3-2) with TRBJ2-2; possibly TRBD1 for D (5 bases). The CDR3 is made up of 18 amino acids. Trimming cost V 4 bases and J 2 bases, with 20 bases left between them. CDR1 is LGHDT, CDR2 YNNKEL, per germline (reference sequence).

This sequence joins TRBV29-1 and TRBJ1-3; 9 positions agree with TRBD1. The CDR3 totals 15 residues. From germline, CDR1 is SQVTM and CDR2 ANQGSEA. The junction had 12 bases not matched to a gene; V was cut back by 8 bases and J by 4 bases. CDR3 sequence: CSTRNSTGGGNTIYF. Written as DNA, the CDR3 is TGCAGCACAAGAAATTCGACAGGGGGAGGAAACACCATATATTTT.

CDR3 sequence: CASSPRGTYNEQFF. CDR3 sequence (DNA): TGTGCCAGCTCACCAAGGGGAACCTACAATGAGCAGTTCTTC. V is TRBV18 and J is TRBJ2-1; D may be TRBD1 (5 bases). Germline-derived CDR1 and CDR2 are KGHSH and LQKENI. The V gene lost 2 bases and the J gene lost 2 bases, with 7 bases spanning the gap. The CDR3 contains 14 residues.

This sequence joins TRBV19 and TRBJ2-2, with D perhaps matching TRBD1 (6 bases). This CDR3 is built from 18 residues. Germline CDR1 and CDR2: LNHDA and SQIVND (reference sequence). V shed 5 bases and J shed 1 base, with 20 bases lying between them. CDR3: CASSLGHTNGLNTGELFF. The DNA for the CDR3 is TGTGCCAGTAGTTTGGGACATACGAACGGGTTGAACACCGGGGAGCTGTTTTTT.

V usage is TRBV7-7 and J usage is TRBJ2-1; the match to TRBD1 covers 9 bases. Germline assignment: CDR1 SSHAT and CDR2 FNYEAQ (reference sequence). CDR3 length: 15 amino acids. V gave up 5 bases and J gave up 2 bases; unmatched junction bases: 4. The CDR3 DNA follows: TGTGCCAGCAGCGAAGGGACAGGGACCTACAATGAGCAGTTCTTC. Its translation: CASSEGTGTYNEQFF.

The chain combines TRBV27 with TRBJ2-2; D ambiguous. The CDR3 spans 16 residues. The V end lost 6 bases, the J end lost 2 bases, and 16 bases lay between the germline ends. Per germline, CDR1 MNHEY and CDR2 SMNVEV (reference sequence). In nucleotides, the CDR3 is TGTGCCAGCAGCCGACTTTTCGCAGTCAACACCGGGGAGCTGTTTTTT. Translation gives CASSRLFAVNTGELFF.

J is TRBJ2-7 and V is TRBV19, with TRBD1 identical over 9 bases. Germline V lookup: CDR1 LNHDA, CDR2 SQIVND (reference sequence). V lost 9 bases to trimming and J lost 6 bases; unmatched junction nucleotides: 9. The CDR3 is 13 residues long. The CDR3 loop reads CARWRQGGCEQYF. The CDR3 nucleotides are TGTGCCAGGTGGCGACAGGGGGGCTGCGAGCAGTACTTC. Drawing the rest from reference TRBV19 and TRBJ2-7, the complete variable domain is DGGITQSPKYLFRKEGQNVTLSCEQNLNHDAMYWYRQDPGQGLRLIYYSQIVNDFQKGDIAEGYSVSREKKESFPLTVTSAQKNPTAFYLCARWRQGGCEQYFGPGTRLTVT.

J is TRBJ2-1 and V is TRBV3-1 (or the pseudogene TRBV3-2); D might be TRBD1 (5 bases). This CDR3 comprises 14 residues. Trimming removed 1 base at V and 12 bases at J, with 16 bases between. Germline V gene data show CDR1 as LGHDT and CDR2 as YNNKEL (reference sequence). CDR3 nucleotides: TGTGCCAGCAGCCAAGGTGTTTCCGGCACAGGGCAGTTCTTC. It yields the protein CASSQGVSGTGQFF.

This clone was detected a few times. CDR3 sequence (DNA): TGTGCCAGCAGGCTCGGGACAGGGGGAATTGGCAATCAGCCCCAGCATTTT. Translating it yields CASRLGTGGIGNQPQHF. The rearrangement links TRBV2 to TRBJ1-5; 11 nucleotides agree with TRBD1. This CDR3 is built from 17 residues. Germline assignment: CDR1 SNHLY and CDR2 FYNNEI. The trim removed 6 bases at V and 2 bases at J, leaving 9 bases unmatched.

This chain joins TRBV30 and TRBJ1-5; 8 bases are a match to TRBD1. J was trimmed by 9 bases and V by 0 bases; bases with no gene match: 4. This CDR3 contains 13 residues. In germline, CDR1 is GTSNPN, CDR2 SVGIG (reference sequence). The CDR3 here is CAWSVQGGAPQHF. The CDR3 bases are TGTGCCTGGAGTGTACAGGGGGGGGCGCCCCAGCATTTT.

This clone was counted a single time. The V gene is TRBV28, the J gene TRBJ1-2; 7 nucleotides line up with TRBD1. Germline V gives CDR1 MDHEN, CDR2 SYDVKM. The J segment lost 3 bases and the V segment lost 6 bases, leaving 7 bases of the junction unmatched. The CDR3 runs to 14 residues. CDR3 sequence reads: CASRRLGTDYGYTF. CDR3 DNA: TGTGCCAGCAGGCGACTCGGGACAGACTATGGCTACACCTTC.

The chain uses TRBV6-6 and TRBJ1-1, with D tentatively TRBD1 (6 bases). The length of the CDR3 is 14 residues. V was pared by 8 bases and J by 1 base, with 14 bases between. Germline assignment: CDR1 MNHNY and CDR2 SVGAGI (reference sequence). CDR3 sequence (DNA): TGTGCCAGCCAGGGGAGCGCAAAGAACACTGAAGCTTTCTTT. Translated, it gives CASQGSAKNTEAFF.

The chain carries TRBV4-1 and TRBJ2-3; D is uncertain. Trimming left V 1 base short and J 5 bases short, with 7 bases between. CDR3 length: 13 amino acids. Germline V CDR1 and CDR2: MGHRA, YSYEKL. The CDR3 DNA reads TGCGCCAGCAGCCAAGGCTATGGAGATACGCAGTATTTT. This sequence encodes CASSQGYGDTQYF.

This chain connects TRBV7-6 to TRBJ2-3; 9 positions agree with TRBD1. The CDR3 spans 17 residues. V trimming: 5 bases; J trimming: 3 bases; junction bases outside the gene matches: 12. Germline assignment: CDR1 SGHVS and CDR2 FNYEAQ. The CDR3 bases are TGTGCCAGCAGCGCTGCCTCCGGGACAGGGCCGACAGATACGCAGTATTTT. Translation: CASSAASGTGPTDTQYF.

The CDR3, as DNA: TGTGCCAGCAGCCCGACGGGACAGGGAGGGACCCAGTACTTC. Amino acid sequence: CASSPTGQGGTQYF. The gene calls are TRBV28 and TRBJ2-5; 9 bases are a match to TRBD1. The V segment lost 6 bases and the J segment 7 bases; nucleotides outside the gene matches: 9. CDR1 and CDR2 (germline): MDHEN, SYDVKM. The CDR3 has 14 amino acids.

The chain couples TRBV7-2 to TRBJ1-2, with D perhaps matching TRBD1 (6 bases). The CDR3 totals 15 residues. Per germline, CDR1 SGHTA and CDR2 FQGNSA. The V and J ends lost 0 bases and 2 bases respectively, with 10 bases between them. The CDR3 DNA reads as TGTGCCAGCAGCTTAGCGCCAGGGGTGAACTATGGCTACACCTTC. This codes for CASSLAPGVNYGYTF.

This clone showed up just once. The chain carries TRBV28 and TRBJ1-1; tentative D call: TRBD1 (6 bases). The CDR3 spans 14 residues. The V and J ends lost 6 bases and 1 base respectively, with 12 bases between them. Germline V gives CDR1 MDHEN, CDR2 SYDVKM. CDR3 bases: TGTGCCAGCAGCCCGACAGGAGGGAACACTGAAGCTTTCTTT. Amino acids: CASSPTGGNTEAFF.

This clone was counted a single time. For the CDR3, the DNA is TGTGCCAGCAGCCCTTTCCGGGTGGGCACCGGGGAGCTGTTTTTT. Its translation: CASSPFRVGTGELFF. The V gene is TRBV27, the J gene TRBJ2-2; no clear D gene. This CDR3 is 15 amino acids long. V shed 6 bases and J shed 4 bases, with 15 bases lying between them. Germline loops: CDR1 MNHEY, CDR2 SMNVEV (reference sequence).

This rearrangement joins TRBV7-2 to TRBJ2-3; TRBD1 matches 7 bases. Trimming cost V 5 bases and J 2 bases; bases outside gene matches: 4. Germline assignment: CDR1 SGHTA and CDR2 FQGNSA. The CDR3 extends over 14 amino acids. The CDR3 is CASSKQGNTDTQYF. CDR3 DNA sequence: TGTGCCAGCAGCAAACAGGGGAACACAGATACGCAGTATTTT.

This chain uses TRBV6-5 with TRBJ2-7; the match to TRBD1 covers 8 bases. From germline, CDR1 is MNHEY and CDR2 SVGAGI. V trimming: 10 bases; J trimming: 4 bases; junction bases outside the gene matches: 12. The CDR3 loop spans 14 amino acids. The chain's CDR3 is CATSLGQGLYEQYF. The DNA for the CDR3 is TGTGCCACCTCACTAGGACAGGGCTTATACGAGCAGTACTTC.

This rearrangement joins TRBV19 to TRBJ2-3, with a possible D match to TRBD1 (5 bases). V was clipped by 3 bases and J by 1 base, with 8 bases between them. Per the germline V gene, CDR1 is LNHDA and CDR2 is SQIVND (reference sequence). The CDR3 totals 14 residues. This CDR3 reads CASSITGGTDTQYF. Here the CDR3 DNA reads TGTGCCAGTAGTATCACAGGCGGCACAGATACGCAGTATTTT. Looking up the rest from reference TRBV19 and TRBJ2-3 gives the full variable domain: DGGITQSPKYLFRKEGQNVTLSCEQNLNHDAMYWYRQDPGQGLRLIYYSQIVNDFQKGDIAEGYSVSREKKESFPLTVTSAQKNPTAFYLCASSITGGTDTQYFGPGTRLTVL.

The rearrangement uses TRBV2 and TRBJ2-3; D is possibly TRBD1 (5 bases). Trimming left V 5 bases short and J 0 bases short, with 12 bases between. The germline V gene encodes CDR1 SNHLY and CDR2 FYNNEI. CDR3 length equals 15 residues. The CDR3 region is CASSKSTVSTDTQYF. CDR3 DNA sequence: TGTGCCAGCAGTAAGTCGACAGTTAGCACAGATACGCAGTATTTT.

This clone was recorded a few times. CDR3 coding DNA: TGTGCCTGGAGTTCACAGATGAACACTGAAGCTTTCTTT. It codes for CAWSSQMNTEAFF. The chain has TRBV30 and TRBJ1-1, with unresolved D. The V end was cut by 2 bases, the J end by 0 bases, with 7 bases between. From germline, CDR1 is GTSNPN and CDR2 SVGIG (reference sequence). The CDR3 has 13 residues.

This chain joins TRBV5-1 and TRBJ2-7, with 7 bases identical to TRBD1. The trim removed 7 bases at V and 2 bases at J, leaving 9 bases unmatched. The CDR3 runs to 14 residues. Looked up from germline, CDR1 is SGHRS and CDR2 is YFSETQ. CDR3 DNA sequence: TGCGCCAGCGCCCGGACAAGGGGGCCCTACGAGCAGTACTTC. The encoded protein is CASARTRGPYEQYF.

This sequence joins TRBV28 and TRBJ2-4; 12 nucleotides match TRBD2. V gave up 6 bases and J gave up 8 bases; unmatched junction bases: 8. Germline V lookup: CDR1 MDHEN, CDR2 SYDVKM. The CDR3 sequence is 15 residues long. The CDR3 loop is CASSPSGRGRDIQYF. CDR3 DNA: TGTGCCAGCAGCCCTAGCGGGAGGGGCAGGGACATTCAGTACTTC.